The 24 T cell receptor beta chains given below trace back to one sample, sequenced in a study of shared clonotypes between healthy human individuals. TCRdb keeps only in-frame clones here, not all; method: immunoSEQ multiplex PCR. The sample has about 2.1 million clones, just over 90% seen once. Naive-designated CD8 cells lacked CD45RO, were positively enriched for CCR7, and omitted terminally differentiated effector memory CD45RA+ cells. Specimen: naive CD8+ T cells from PBMCs. These receptors were collected from a young man in good health. Some clones in this sample may be carry-over from other donors' samples.

The chain uses TRBV7-9 and TRBJ2-3; D is uncertain. Trimming cost V 4 bases and J 0 bases, with 14 bases left between them. The germline V gene encodes CDR1 SEHNR and CDR2 FQNEAQ (reference sequence). CDR3 length: 16 amino acids. CDR3 amino acids: CASSSFRVTSTDTQYF. The DNA of the CDR3 is TGTGCCAGCAGCTCTTTTCGAGTAACTAGCACAGATACGCAGTATTTT.

The V call is TRBV28, the J call TRBJ2-7; 7 nucleotides align to TRBD1. The germline CDR1 and CDR2 sequences are MDHEN and SYDVKM. V lost 6 bases, J lost 1 base, and 6 bases stayed unmatched. CDR3 length equals 14 residues. CDR3 protein: CASSPTGLSYEQYF. CDR3 DNA sequence: TGTGCCAGCAGCCCGACAGGGCTTTCCTACGAGCAGTACTTC.

The chain is built from TRBV15 and TRBJ2-7, with 9 bases lining up with TRBD1. CDR1 is LNHNV, CDR2 YYDKDF, per germline (reference sequence). V shed 4 bases and J 6 bases; nucleotides not matched to a gene: 7. CDR3 length: 14 amino acids. The CDR3 region has the DNA TGTGCCACCAGCACCAGGACAGGGGAGAGCGAGCAGTACTTC. Translation gives CATSTRTGESEQYF.

This clone was seen a handful of times. The CDR3 DNA reads TGTGCCAGCAGCTCAGCGGGAGCGGGATACAATGAGCAGTTCTTC. Its protein product is CASSSAGAGYNEQFF. The J gene is TRBJ2-1, the V gene TRBV5-6; the match to TRBD2 covers 8 bases. The junction had 6 bases not matched to a gene; V was cut back by 3 bases and J by 4 bases. CDR1 is SGHDT, CDR2 YYEEEE, per germline. This CDR3 contains 15 residues.

The chain joins TRBV19 to TRBJ2-2; tentatively, D is TRBD2 (6 bases). The length of the CDR3 is 16 residues. With 5 bases removed from V and 0 bases from J, the gap between germline ends came to 13 bases. Germline V gives CDR1 LNHDA, CDR2 SQIVND (reference sequence). The CDR3 spells CASSPEGQANTGELFF. The CDR3 bases are TGTGCCAGTAGTCCGGAGGGGCAGGCGAACACCGGGGAGCTGTTTTTT.

The chain carries TRBV7-9 and TRBJ2-1, with D hard to call. V lost 5 bases to trimming and J lost 2 bases, with 10 bases between them. The CDR3 is 14 amino acids. Germline-derived CDR1 and CDR2 are SEHNR and FQNEAQ (reference sequence). CDR3 bases: TGTGCCAGCAGCCGATCGGATACCTACAATGAGCAGTTCTTC. It is translated as CASSRSDTYNEQFF.

J is TRBJ2-4 and V is TRBV11-2, with no clear D. V shed 4 bases and J shed 1 base, with 20 bases lying between them. CDR1 and CDR2 from the germline V gene are SGHAT and FQNNGV. The CDR3 runs 18 residues. DNA of the CDR3: TGTGCCAGCAGCTCTAGACCATCAGGAGCCTCCGCCAAAAACATTCAGTACTTC. Its protein is CASSSRPSGASAKNIQYF. The whole variable domain, remainder taken from reference TRBV11-2 and TRBJ2-4, is EAGVAQSPRYKIIEKRQSVAFWCNPISGHATLYWYQQILGQGPKLLIQFQNNGVVDDSQLPKDRFSAERLKGVDSTLKIQPAKLEDSAVYLCASSSRPSGASAKNIQYFGAGTRLSVL.

The rearrangement joins TRBV7-9 to TRBJ2-3; TRBD1 aligns across 8 bases. The CDR3 length is 17 residues. V trimming: 5 bases; J trimming: 0 bases; junction bases outside the gene matches: 10. Germline CDR1 reads SEHNR; CDR2 reads FQNEAQ (reference sequence). CDR3 nucleotides: TGTGCCAGCAGCCGATCGGGACAGGTCACTAGCACAGATACGCAGTATTTT. Its protein is CASSRSGQVTSTDTQYF.

The chain has TRBV7-2 and TRBJ1-2, with D unresolved. Trimming took off 11 bases at V and 8 bases at J, with 15 bases between the two ends. From germline, CDR1 is SGHTA and CDR2 FQGNSA. The CDR3 runs to 11 residues. The CDR3: CAVQDLAGYTF. In DNA form, the CDR3 reads TGTGCCGTCCAAGACTTAGCCGGCTACACCTTC.

The chain recombines TRBV7-9 with TRBJ1-2, with D perhaps matching TRBD1 (5 bases). V lost 4 bases to trimming and J lost 2 bases, with 11 bases between them. From germline, CDR1 is SEHNR and CDR2 FQNEAQ (reference sequence). The CDR3 runs to 14 residues. As DNA, the CDR3 is TGTGCCAGCAGCTCAATGGGACGGAACTATGGCTACACCTTC. Translated: CASSSMGRNYGYTF.

The CDR3 here is CASSQDRDFVNTEAFF. The CDR3 DNA sequence: TGCGCCAGCAGCCAAGATCGGGATTTCGTCAACACTGAAGCTTTCTTT. The chain joins TRBV4-3 to TRBJ1-1; D call uncertain. Germline-derived CDR1 and CDR2 are LGHNA and YSLEER. V was pared by 0 bases and J by 2 bases, with 13 bases between. There are 16 residues in the CDR3.

J is TRBJ2-2 and V is TRBV29-1; 7 bases line up with TRBD2. With V trimmed by 5 bases and J by 3 bases, 3 bases remained unmatched. The V gene's germline CDR1 is SQVTM and CDR2 ANQGSEA. The CDR3 runs 13 residues. The CDR3 DNA sequence: TGCAGCGTTACCGCGGGGGACACCGGGGAGCTGTTTTTT. Its protein product is CSVTAGDTGELFF.

J is TRBJ2-7 and V is TRBV6-5; D gene uncertain. V shed 1 base and J shed 3 bases, with 10 bases lying between them. The CDR3 extends over 14 amino acids. CDR1 and CDR2 (germline): MNHEY, SVGAGI. CDR3 amino acids: CASSYLGQFYEQYF. DNA for the CDR3: TGTGCCAGCAGTTACTTGGGTCAGTTCTACGAGCAGTACTTC.

The genes are TRBV30 and TRBJ2-7, with 8 bases lining up with TRBD1. V shed 1 base, J shed 4 bases, and the junction held 9 bases outside the gene matches. This CDR3 region has 15 residues. Per germline, CDR1 GTSNPN and CDR2 SVGIG (reference sequence). The CDR3 DNA is TGTGCCTGGAGTGCTACTCACAGGGGGTATTACGAGCAGTACTTC. It yields the protein CAWSATHRGYYEQYF. The variable domain in full, completed from reference TRBV30 and TRBJ2-7, reads SQTIHQWPATLVQPVGSPLSLECTVEGTSNPNLYWYRQAAGRGLQLLFYSVGIGQISSEVPQNLSASRPQDRQFILSSKKLLLSDSGFYLCAWSATHRGYYEQYFGPGTRLTVT.

This sequence joins TRBV5-1 and TRBJ2-2, with 8 positions matching TRBD2. Trimming took 0 bases from V and 2 from J; bases not matched to a gene: 6. Germline V gives CDR1 SGHRS, CDR2 YFSETQ. The CDR3 sequence is 17 residues long. CDR3 in DNA: TGCGCCAGCAGCTTGGCGGCTAGCGGGCCTAACACCGGGGAGCTGTTTTTT. Translated: CASSLAASGPNTGELFF. The full variable domain, its missing parts supplied by reference TRBV5-1 and TRBJ2-2, is KAGVTQTPRYLIKTRGQQVTLSCSPISGHRSVSWYQQTPGQGLQFLFEYFSETQRNKGNFPGRFSGRQFSNSRSEMNVSTLELGDSALYLCASSLAASGPNTGELFFGEGSRLTVL.

This sequence joins TRBV13 and TRBJ2-7, with D hard to call. The germline V gene has CDR1 PRHDT and CDR2 FYEKMQ (reference sequence). V lost 5 bases and J 0 bases, leaving 14 bases between the germline ends. This CDR3 is 15 amino acids long. The CDR3 region has the DNA TGTGCCAGCAGCCACCGGACCGATAGCTCCTACGAGCAGTACTTC. Its translation is CASSHRTDSSYEQYF.

The chain combines TRBV14 with TRBJ2-2; 16 bases match TRBD2. The germline CDR1 and CDR2 sequences are SGHDN and FVKESK. CDR3 length: 17 residues. With V trimmed by 3 bases and J by 6 bases, 4 bases remained unmatched. The CDR3 bases are TGTGCCAGCAGCCAGGGACTAGCGGGAGGGCCGGCCGGGGAGCTGTTTTTT. Translating it yields CASSQGLAGGPAGELFF.

This clone is a singleton in its sample. The chain has TRBV5-6 and TRBJ2-1, with 7 bases identical to TRBD2. The CDR3 length is 13 residues. The V and J ends lost 2 bases and 7 bases, in that order; junction bases with no gene match: 3. CDR1 SGHDT and CDR2 YYEEEE come from the germline V gene. The CDR3 DNA is TGTGCCAGCAGCTTATTGCGGGAGAATGAGCAGTTCTTC. Its protein is CASSLLRENEQFF.

About this clone itself: Within the sample, other DNA sequences also encode this same CDR3. CDR3 in amino acids: CASSEGGGTEAFF. For the CDR3, the DNA is TGTGCCAGCAGCGAAGGTGGGGGCACTGAAGCTTTCTTT. J is TRBJ1-1 and V is TRBV9; TRBD1 might be the D (5 bases). Germline V gene data show CDR1 as SGDLS and CDR2 as YYNGEE. The CDR3 contains 13 residues. The V gene lost 3 bases and the J gene lost 4 bases, with 10 bases spanning the gap.

DNA for the CDR3: TGCGCCAGCAGCCAAGATGGGGGCCCAAATACCCCGTCCTACAATGAGCAGTTCTTC. This translates into CASSQDGGPNTPSYNEQFF. V gene TRBV4-3 combines with J gene TRBJ2-1; D is possibly TRBD1 (6 bases). CDR3 length: 19 amino acids. Trimming removed 0 bases at V and 1 base at J, with 19 bases between. The germline CDR1 and CDR2 sequences are LGHNA and YSLEER.

DNA for the CDR3: TGTGCCATCAGTGAGGGGGTTAGCGAGCAGTACTTC. It codes for CAISEGVSEQYF. The chain combines TRBV10-3 with TRBJ2-7; D remains unclear. With 2 bases removed from V and 6 bases from J, the gap between germline ends came to 8 bases. CDR1 is ENHRY, CDR2 SYGVKD, per germline. The CDR3 is 12 residues long.

The chain joins TRBV7-2 to TRBJ2-3, with 7 nucleotides matching TRBD2. The germline CDR1 and CDR2 sequences are SGHTA and FQGNSA. With V trimmed by 3 bases and J by 0 bases, 12 bases remained unmatched. The CDR3 totals 18 residues. CDR3 sequence (DNA): TGTGCCAGCAGCTTTCAGGACGGGAGGACTTCTAGCACAGATACGCAGTATTTT. Translating gives CASSFQDGRTSSTDTQYF.

The chain has TRBV27 and TRBJ1-1; D ambiguous. V was shortened by 3 bases and J by 2 bases, with 13 bases between the two germline ends. The CDR3 has 15 residues. Germline CDR1 is MNHEY and CDR2 is SMNVEV (reference sequence). For the CDR3, the DNA is TGTGCCAGCAGTTTCAACCTCATGGGAAACACTGAAGCTTTCTTT. Its translation is CASSFNLMGNTEAFF.

This chain uses TRBV25-1 with TRBJ2-1; 8 nucleotides agree with TRBD1. Germline-derived CDR1 and CDR2 are MGHDK and SYGVNS. The CDR3 runs to 15 residues. The J segment lost 6 bases and the V segment lost 4 bases, leaving 8 bases of the junction unmatched. The CDR3: CASSVWTGYRNEQFF. The CDR3 DNA reads as TGTGCCAGCAGTGTCTGGACAGGGTATCGCAATGAGCAGTTCTTC.